This TCR beta chain was found in a study of response to subunit inactivated influenza vaccine. TCRdb redid the calling of the RT-PCR reads with MiXCR, one entry per CDR3 protein. In the table there are 860,000 or so distinct CDR3 sequences, 21% of which are singletons. Germline-derived CDR1 and CDR2 are LNHNV and YYDKDF (reference sequence). The CDR3 extends over 16 amino acids. Concerning this clonotype: The antigen remains undetermined. The junction shows a germline mismatch at one end, possibly a read error.

Study-level results: Authors suggested seasonal influenza vaccinations each recruit few new T cells.

This clonotype originated in a man aged 50 or older who received an inactivated influenza vaccine. Material: PBMCs from blood, obtained 5 to 6 days after vaccination. This sequence joins TRBV15 and TRBJ2-5; D might be TRBD1 or TRBD2, each matching 5 bases. CDR3 bases: TGTGCCACCAGCAGAGATCGCGGGCAGGGTCGAGAGACCCAGTCCTTC. The encoded protein is CATSRDRGQGRETQSF.